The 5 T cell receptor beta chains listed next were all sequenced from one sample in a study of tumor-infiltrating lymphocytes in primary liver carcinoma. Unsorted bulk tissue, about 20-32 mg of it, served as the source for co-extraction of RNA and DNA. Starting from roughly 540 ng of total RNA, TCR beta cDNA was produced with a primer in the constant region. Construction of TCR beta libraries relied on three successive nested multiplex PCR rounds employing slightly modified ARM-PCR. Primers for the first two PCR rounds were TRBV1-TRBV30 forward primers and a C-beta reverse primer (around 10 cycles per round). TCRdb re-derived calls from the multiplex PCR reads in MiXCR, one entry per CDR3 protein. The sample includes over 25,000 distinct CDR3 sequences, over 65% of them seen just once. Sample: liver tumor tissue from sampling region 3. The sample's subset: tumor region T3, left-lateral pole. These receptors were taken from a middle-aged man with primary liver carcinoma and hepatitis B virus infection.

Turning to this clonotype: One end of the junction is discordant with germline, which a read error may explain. The CDR3 region has the DNA TGTACCAGCAGTTTACTAGGGGGCCGAGGTAGTGAGCAGTACTTC. Its translation: CTSSLLGGRGSEQYF. The genes are TRBV12-3 or TRBV12-4 and TRBJ2-7, with 7 bases identical to TRBD1. The CDR3 extends over 15 amino acids.

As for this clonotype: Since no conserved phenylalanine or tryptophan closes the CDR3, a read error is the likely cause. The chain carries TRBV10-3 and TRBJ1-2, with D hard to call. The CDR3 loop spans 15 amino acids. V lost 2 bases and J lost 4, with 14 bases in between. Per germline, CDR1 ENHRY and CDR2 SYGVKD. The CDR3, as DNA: TGTGCCATCAGTGAGATAGGTGACGGAGGCTATGGCTACACCTTA. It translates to CAISEIGDGGYGYTL.

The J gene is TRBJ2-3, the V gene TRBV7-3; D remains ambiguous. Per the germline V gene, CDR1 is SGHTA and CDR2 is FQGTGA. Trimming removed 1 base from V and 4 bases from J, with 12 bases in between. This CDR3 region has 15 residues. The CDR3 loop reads CASSLIRSSPDTQYF. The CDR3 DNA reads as TGTGCCAGCAGCTTAATTCGGAGCTCCCCAGATACGCAGTATTTT.

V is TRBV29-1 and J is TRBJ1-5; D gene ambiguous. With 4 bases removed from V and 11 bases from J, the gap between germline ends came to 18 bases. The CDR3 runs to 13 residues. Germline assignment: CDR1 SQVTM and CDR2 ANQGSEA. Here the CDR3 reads CSVVLAGASAQHF. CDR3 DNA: TGCAGCGTTGTGTTAGCAGGAGCATCAGCCCAGCATTTT.

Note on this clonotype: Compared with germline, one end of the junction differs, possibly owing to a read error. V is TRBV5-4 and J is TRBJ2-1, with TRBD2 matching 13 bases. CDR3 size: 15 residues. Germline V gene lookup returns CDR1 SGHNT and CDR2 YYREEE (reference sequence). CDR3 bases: TGTGCCAGCAGCTACGGGACTAGCGGGAACAATGAGCACTTCTTC. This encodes CASSYGTSGNNEHFF.